This TCR beta chain was retrieved from a study of blood T cell repertoires in COVID-19. The wider study: The cDNA or gDNA used as material had been derived from T cells, B-cell-depleted T cells, or PBMCs.

Germline CDR1 reads MNHEY; CDR2 reads SVGAGI. The CDR3 loop spans 15 amino acids. J gave up 5 bases and V 6 bases, and 7 bases lay outside the gene matches. In the study's own analysis: Amplified reference gene primers provided the basis for estimating nucleated cell counts. The table came from immunoSEQ multiplex PCR; TCRdb's copy has only in-frame clones and leaves some out. From that table come the V and J calls and clone size; the DNA was used to work out D and trimming. The data hold over 95,000 clones, with roughly four fifths observed a single time. V gene TRBV6-5 combines with J gene TRBJ2-2, with 9 bases lining up with TRBD1. The sample comprised peripheral blood. The TCR was taken from a human donor in a cohort sampled during active COVID-19. The CDR3 nucleotides read TGTGCCAGCAGCTGGGACAGGGATCGGACCGGGGAGCTGTTTTTT. It yields the protein CASSWDRDRTGELFF.